This entry lists 21 T cell receptor beta chains sequenced from one sample in a study of blood T cells in healthy people across ages. Combining a sample-barcoded 5' primer with a J-beta primer mix, a second PCR ran for about 7 to 12 cycles. TCRdb re-analysed the 5' RACE reads in MiXCR, keeping a single row per CDR3 protein. The table lists 450,000 to 650,000 distinct CDR3 sequences, 24% of them singletons. These same records also appear under a second study, on T cells of mothers and their children.

The sequencing sample was made of blood. The receptors shown here come from a boy aged 5-17 years in good health.

The table lists this clonotype with a count of one. This may be a read error: a much more frequent sequence differs by one nucleotide. The chain uses TRBV12-3 or TRBV12-4 and TRBJ2-5; the D is unclear. The ends were cut back, 5 bases at V and 6 bases at J, with 13 bases in the middle. This CDR3 comprises 13 residues. The CDR3 protein is CASSPSAGQTQYF. CDR3 sequence (DNA): TGTGCCAGCAGTCCCTCGGCAGGACAGACCCAGTACTTC.

The J gene is TRBJ1-1, the V gene TRBV29-1, with D tentatively TRBD1 (5 bases). Germline V gives CDR1 SQVTM, CDR2 ANQGSEA. The CDR3 loop spans 12 amino acids. V dropped 8 bases and J dropped 0 bases, with 10 bases sitting between them. The CDR3 spells CSMLTVNTEAFF. The CDR3 DNA follows: TGCAGCATGTTGACAGTGAACACTGAAGCTTTCTTT.

The gene calls are TRBV10-3 and TRBJ2-7; maybe TRBD1 (6 bases). The V gene lost 2 bases and the J gene lost 7 bases, with 18 bases spanning the gap. The CDR3 spans 15 residues. Germline assignment: CDR1 ENHRY and CDR2 SYGVKD. The CDR3 coding sequence is TGTGCCATCAGTGAGACGTCGGGACAAAGACGTGAGCAGTACTTC. Translation gives CAISETSGQRREQYF.

This chain connects TRBV7-2 to TRBJ2-7, with 12 bases matching TRBD1. The tail of the sequence fits TRBJ2-1 better, so the J call may be wrong. The CDR3 spans 15 residues. Per the germline V gene, CDR1 is SGHTA and CDR2 is FQGNSA. The CDR3 loop is CASSEVGQGANEQFF. The CDR3 coding sequence is TGTGCCAGCAGCGAGGTGGGACAGGGGGCCAATGAGCAGTTCTTC.

This clonotype was counted a few times. This rearrangement joins TRBV6-5 to TRBJ2-1, with D unresolved. The CDR3 contains 16 residues. Germline loops: CDR1 MNHEY, CDR2 SVGAGI. The V gene lost 0 bases and the J gene lost 8 bases, with 17 bases spanning the gap. The CDR3 nucleotides read TGTGCCAGCAGTTACTCACCCTCGGCCGGTAGGGATGAGCAGTTCTTC. It encodes CASSYSPSAGRDEQFF.

The chain couples TRBV5-1 to TRBJ1-2; D remains ambiguous. This CDR3 has 15 amino acids. Trimming removed 0 bases from V and 1 base from J, with 10 bases in between. CDR1 is SGHRS and CDR2 is YFSETQ in the germline V gene. The CDR3 loop reads CASSLEPGINYGYTF. For the CDR3, the DNA is TGCGCCAGCAGCTTGGAACCAGGAATTAACTATGGCTACACCTTC.

This clonotype was seen many times. CDR3: CASSEGTANEKLFF. The CDR3 nucleotides are TGTGCCAGCAGTGAGGGGACAGCTAATGAAAAACTGTTTTTT. This chain connects TRBV6-1 to TRBJ1-4, with 7 bases fitting TRBD1. The CDR3 is 14 residues long. Germline V lookup: CDR1 MNHNS, CDR2 SASEGT. After removal of 3 bases from V and 3 bases from J, the junction contained 1 base not matched to a gene.

A few counts support this clonotype. This rearrangement joins TRBV12-3 or TRBV12-4 to TRBJ1-5; no reliable D call. This CDR3 is 15 amino acids long. Trimming stripped 5 bases from V and 0 bases from J, with 11 bases between. The CDR3 loop reads CASSPRSYSNQPQHF. CDR3 sequence (DNA): TGTGCCAGCAGTCCTCGGTCATATAGCAATCAGCCCCAGCATTTT.

This clonotype showed up just a few times. The chain carries TRBV27 and TRBJ2-1, with a tentative D call TRBD2 (6 bases). Germline V gene lookup returns CDR1 MNHEY and CDR2 SMNVEV (reference sequence). V was shortened by 2 bases and J by 12 bases, with 14 bases between the two germline ends. The CDR3 length is 13 residues. The CDR3 DNA is TGTGCCAGCAGTTTAAGTTTGGCGGGAACGCAGTTCTTC. It specifies CASSLSLAGTQFF.

This clonotype was counted between two and nine times. V gene TRBV20-1 combines with J gene TRBJ2-5; D unresolved. Germline-derived CDR1 and CDR2 are DFQATT and SNEGSKA (reference sequence). This CDR3 has 9 amino acids. The ends were cut back, 4 bases at V and 5 bases at J, with 2 bases in the middle. The CDR3 loop is CSAKETQYF. The CDR3, as DNA: TGCAGTGCTAAGGAGACCCAGTACTTC.

V is TRBV5-6 and J is TRBJ2-1; unclear D gene. Germline V gene data show CDR1 as SGHDT and CDR2 as YYEEEE. V lost 4 bases and J lost 9, with 23 bases in between. There are 16 residues in the CDR3. CDR3 sequence reads: CASSLNRYLVLGEQFF. The CDR3 bases are TGTGCCAGCAGCCTCAACCGCTATTTGGTATTAGGTGAGCAGTTCTTC.

This clonotype showed up just a few times. The V call is TRBV11-2, the J call TRBJ1-2; maybe TRBD1 (6 bases). CDR3 length: 15 residues. V lost 5 bases and J lost 2, with 15 bases in between. Looked up from germline, CDR1 is SGHAT and CDR2 is FQNNGV. CDR3 DNA sequence: TGTGCCAGCAGCCTGTCCTCCGGACAGAACTATGGCTACACCTTC. The encoded protein is CASSLSSGQNYGYTF.

The V call is TRBV21-1, the J call TRBJ2-2; the table's D call of TRBD2 was not tested on the DNA. TRBV21-1 counts as a pseudogene. The CDR3 sequence is 21 residues long. The CDR3 nucleotides read TGTGCCAGCAGCAAAGGAATAAATGGTGGTAGCGGGGGAGTTACAACCGGGGAGCTGTTTTTT. Its translation: CASSKGINGGSGGVTTGELFF.

V usage is TRBV12-3 or TRBV12-4 and J usage is TRBJ1-1, with D maybe TRBD1 (5 bases). V lost 3 bases and J lost 0, with 11 bases in between. The CDR3 is 15 residues long. CDR3 loop: CASSFSQGVNTEAFF. CDR3 sequence (DNA): TGTGCCAGCAGTTTCTCCCAGGGAGTGAACACTGAAGCTTTCTTT.

This clonotype has more than one count but fewer than ten. The rearrangement uses TRBV20-1 and TRBJ2-3; D remains unclear. V lost 1 base to trimming and J lost 0 bases, with 8 bases between them. Per the germline V gene, CDR1 is DFQATT and CDR2 is SNEGSKA (reference sequence). The CDR3 sequence is 14 residues long. CDR3 DNA sequence: TGCAGTGCTAGAGCGGTACCTAGCACAGATACGCAGTATTTT. It specifies CSARAVPSTDTQYF.

This clonotype turned up a few times. V usage is TRBV20-1 and J usage is TRBJ1-5, with D unresolved. The CDR3 length is 14 residues. Per germline, CDR1 DFQATT and CDR2 SNEGSKA (reference sequence). With 2 bases removed from V and 3 bases from J, the gap between germline ends came to 11 bases. The CDR3 DNA reads as TGCAGTGCTAGAACCCCTAGTTCCAATCAGCCCCAGCATTTT. Amino acid sequence: CSARTPSSNQPQHF.

The sample holds a few counts of this clonotype. The chain employs TRBV29-1 and TRBJ2-3, with TRBD2 matching 10 bases. CDR1 and CDR2 (germline): SQVTM, ANQGSEA. V was clipped by 6 bases and J by 1 base; unmatched bases: 4. This CDR3 is built from 14 residues. In DNA, the CDR3 is TGCAGCGTAGTAGCGGGAGGTGGCACAGATACGCAGTATTTT. It is translated as CSVVAGGGTDTQYF.

The chain joins TRBV4-3 to TRBJ2-7; 9 bases match TRBD1. Germline CDR1 LGHNA, CDR2 YSLEER. Losses at the gene ends were 2 bases for V and 3 bases for J; bases not matched to a gene: 2. The length of the CDR3 is 14 residues. For the CDR3, the DNA is TGCGCCAGCAGCCAATCGACAGGGGGCTACGAGCAGTACTTC. The encoded protein is CASSQSTGGYEQYF.

This clonotype was detected only a few times. The V and J genes are TRBV7-9 and TRBJ1-1; D gene ambiguous. Trimming took off 3 bases at V and 3 bases at J, with 8 bases between the two ends. CDR3 length: 13 residues. Germline V gives CDR1 SEHNR, CDR2 FQNEAQ (reference sequence). The CDR3 coding sequence is TGTGCCAGCAGCTTTTTCCCGGACACTGAAGCTTTCTTT. It encodes CASSFFPDTEAFF.

This clonotype was counted a few times. This chain uses TRBV3-1 with TRBJ1-1, with 7 bases aligning to TRBD1. Germline V lookup: CDR1 LGHDT, CDR2 YNNKEL (reference sequence). V trimming: 4 bases; J trimming: 7 bases; junction bases outside the gene matches: 12. The CDR3 loop spans 15 amino acids. CDR3 nucleotide sequence: TGTGCCAGCAGCCCAAGACAGGGCCCCATCGGTGAAGCTTTCTTT. Translating gives CASSPRQGPIGEAFF.

This clonotype has only a few counts. The chain links TRBV20-1 to TRBJ2-3; D possibly corresponds to TRBD1 (5 bases). Germline CDR1 reads DFQATT; CDR2 reads SNEGSKA (reference sequence). Trimming shortened V by 6 bases and J by 0 bases, and 13 bases separated the two germline ends. This CDR3 contains 14 residues. In DNA form, the CDR3 reads TGCAGTGCCAGAAGGGGCTTCAGCACAGATACGCAGTATTTT. This gives the protein CSARRGFSTDTQYF.